Shown below are 22 T cell receptor beta chains from a single sample sequenced in a study of T cell repertoires in cytomegalovirus infection. From the reads, TCRdb called clonotypes with MiXCR, one entry per CDR3 protein. This sample yields nearly 700,000 distinct CDR3 sequences, of which around 31% are seen a single time; 15% to 20% belongs to the top ten. For these receptors, no antigen is known. Sample: cultured PBMCs, taken from culture after CMV antigen stimulation. The receptors derive from a human donor in good health (CMV status not recorded). Some clones in this sample may be carry-over from other donors' samples.

This clonotype was counted a few times. The chain uses TRBV7-6 and TRBJ1-5; D not certain. V shed 1 base and J shed 4 bases, with 14 bases lying between them. This CDR3 is 16 amino acids long. The germline V gene has CDR1 SGHVS and CDR2 FNYEAQ. The CDR3 DNA reads TGTGCCAGCAGCTTAGATGGCGCAAGGCGGAATCAGCCCCAGCATTTT. Residues: CASSLDGARRNQPQHF.

This clonotype was counted many times. The CDR3 bases are TGTGCCAGCAGCTTAAATGTTTGGGTTTACAATGAGCAGTTCTTC. As protein: CASSLNVWVYNEQFF. The chain combines TRBV7-2 with TRBJ2-1; D uncertain. Trimming stripped 2 bases from V and 4 bases from J, with 12 bases between. The V gene's germline CDR1 is SGHTA and CDR2 FQGNSA. The CDR3 loop spans 15 amino acids. Supplemented by reference TRBV7-2 and TRBJ2-1, the full variable domain reads GAGVSQSPSNKVTEKGKDVELRCDPISGHTALYWYRQSLGQGLEFLIYFQGNSAPDKSGLPSDRFSAERTGGSVSTLTIQRTQQEDSAVYLCASSLNVWVYNEQFFGPGTRLTVL.

The chain joins TRBV5-4 to TRBJ2-1; D might be TRBD2 (5 bases). CDR1 SGHNT and CDR2 YYREEE come from the germline V gene (reference sequence). Trimming cost V 0 bases and J 1 base, with 11 bases left between them. There are 16 residues in the CDR3. The CDR3 region is CASSLGTRPSYNEQFF. The CDR3 coding sequence is TGTGCCAGCAGCTTGGGGACTCGCCCGTCCTACAATGAGCAGTTCTTC.

This rearrangement joins TRBV6-2 or TRBV6-3 to TRBJ1-5; D not certain. The V end was cut by 4 bases, the J end by 9 bases, with 10 bases between. Germline V gene lookup returns CDR1 MNHEY and CDR2 SVGEGT. The CDR3 runs to 12 residues. The CDR3 sequence: CASSFSDGPQHF. CDR3 sequence (DNA): TGTGCCAGCAGTTTCTCCGACGGGCCCCAGCATTTT.

This chain connects TRBV6-2 or TRBV6-3 to TRBJ2-7; 7 nucleotides agree with TRBD1. There are 13 residues in the CDR3. Germline CDR1 MNHEY, CDR2 SVGEGT. V was pared by 8 bases and J by 5 bases, with 9 bases of the junction left unmatched. The CDR3 region has the DNA TGTGCCAGCGGTGGGGATACAGGGGACGAGCAGTACTTC. Amino acid sequence: CASGGDTGDEQYF.

The chain couples TRBV27 to TRBJ1-1; 8 nucleotides line up with TRBD1. The CDR3 runs 16 residues. CDR1 and CDR2 (germline): MNHEY, SMNVEV (reference sequence). The trim removed 2 bases at V and 1 base at J, leaving 6 bases unmatched. The CDR3 coding sequence is TGTGCCAGCAGTTTACATAAGGACAGGGCGAACACTGAAGCTTTCTTT. The encoded protein is CASSLHKDRANTEAFF.

This rearrangement joins TRBV12-3 or TRBV12-4 to TRBJ1-4; 9 bases map to TRBD1. The CDR3 totals 15 residues. V shed 7 bases, J shed 7 bases, and the junction held 10 bases outside the gene matches. The CDR3 bases are TGTGCCAGCACCCCCGGGACAGGGCATGGTGAAAAACTGTTTTTT. It yields the protein CASTPGTGHGEKLFF.

The CDR3 loop is CASSLDRGVTDEQYF. The CDR3 DNA follows: TGTGCCAGCAGCCTGGACAGGGGCGTTACAGACGAGCAGTACTTC. The V call is TRBV7-2, the J call TRBJ2-7, with TRBD1 matching over 9 bases. J was trimmed by 5 bases and V by 5 bases; bases with no gene match: 10. Germline-derived CDR1 and CDR2 are SGHTA and FQGNSA. This CDR3 is built from 15 residues.

This clonotype was observed a single time. The V and J genes are TRBV27 and TRBJ1-2; 8 bases line up with TRBD1. V was clipped by 5 bases and J by 0 bases; unmatched bases: 8. CDR1 MNHEY and CDR2 SMNVEV come from the germline V gene (reference sequence). The CDR3 spans 16 residues. CDR3 loop: CASSPGQGNSNYGYTF. The CDR3 DNA is TGTGCCAGCAGTCCCGGACAGGGAAACTCTAACTATGGCTACACCTTC.

Only a few counts were recorded for this clonotype. The chain combines TRBV29-1 with TRBJ2-7; TRBD1 agrees at 10 bases. The CDR3 extends over 15 amino acids. With 6 bases clipped from V and 6 bases from J, the junction kept 14 bases outside the gene matches. Germline lookup yields CDR1 SQVTM and CDR2 ANQGSEA. CDR3 nucleotide sequence: TGCAGCGTCGTATCTTTGGGACAGGGGATATTCGAGCAGTACTTC. It translates to CSVVSLGQGIFEQYF.

This clonotype has a handful of counts. The V gene is TRBV6-5, the J gene TRBJ1-1; D unclear. Trimming took 0 bases from V and 3 from J, leaving 8 bases between them. Germline V gene data show CDR1 as MNHEY and CDR2 as SVGAGI. This CDR3 is 14 amino acids long. The CDR3 DNA follows: TGTGCCAGCAGTTACTCGAGAAGGGACACTGAAGCTTTCTTT. Protein: CASSYSRRDTEAFF.

The chain combines TRBV6-1 with TRBJ2-1; D gene unclear. The germline V gene has CDR1 MNHNS and CDR2 SASEGT. The ends were cut back, 6 bases at V and 4 bases at J, with 10 bases in the middle. This CDR3 has 13 amino acids. The CDR3 sequence: CASREQRYNEQFF. DNA of the CDR3: TGTGCCAGCAGGGAACAGCGATACAATGAGCAGTTCTTC.

This clonotype was seen at least ten times. V is TRBV7-2 and J is TRBJ2-3; tentative D call: TRBD2 (6 bases). This CDR3 region has 15 residues. V shed 5 bases and J shed 0 bases, with 12 bases lying between them. Looked up from germline, CDR1 is SGHTA and CDR2 is FQGNSA. The CDR3 region is CASSEGTFSTDTQYF. Here the CDR3 DNA reads TGTGCCAGCAGCGAAGGGACTTTTAGCACAGATACGCAGTATTTT.

The gene calls are TRBV6-5 and TRBJ1-2; TRBD1 matches at 9 bases. CDR3 length equals 14 residues. Germline V gives CDR1 MNHEY, CDR2 SVGAGI. The junction had 2 bases not matched to a gene; V was cut back by 2 bases and J by 4 bases. This chain's CDR3 is CASSYGQGTYGYTF. In DNA form, the CDR3 reads TGTGCCAGCAGTTACGGACAGGGGACCTATGGCTACACCTTC.

This clonotype has at least ten counts. The rearrangement joins TRBV27 to TRBJ2-3, with no clear D. V lost 0 bases to trimming and J lost 5 bases, with 6 bases between them. This CDR3 has 13 residues. Germline-derived CDR1 and CDR2 are MNHEY and SMNVEV (reference sequence). DNA of the CDR3: TGTGCCAGCAGTTTATCGCTAGTAGATACGCAGTATTTT. Protein product: CASSLSLVDTQYF.

This clonotype was counted only a few times. The chain is built from TRBV4-1 and TRBJ2-3, with D tentatively TRBD1 or TRBD2 (5 bases each). The germline V gene has CDR1 MGHRA and CDR2 YSYEKL. Between the trimmed V and J ends, which lost 2 bases and 6 bases, there was a span of 15 bases. This CDR3 is 15 amino acids long. CDR3 DNA sequence: TGCGCCAGCAGCCAATCCGGGACCTTGGTGGATACGCAGTATTTT. This sequence encodes CASSQSGTLVDTQYF.

This clonotype was found once. The chain links TRBV29-1 to TRBJ2-1; D might be TRBD1 (6 bases). Looked up from germline, CDR1 is SQVTM and CDR2 is ANQGSEA. This CDR3 is 14 amino acids long. Trimming shortened V by 3 bases and J by 2 bases, and 11 bases separated the two germline ends. The CDR3 reads CSVDGGGTYNEQFF. The CDR3, as DNA: TGCAGCGTTGATGGGGGCGGAACCTACAATGAGCAGTTCTTC.

This chain joins TRBV6-1 and TRBJ2-1; 11 nucleotides line up with TRBD2. Trimming removed 6 bases from V and 8 bases from J; junction bases left unmatched: 6. Germline assignment: CDR1 MNHNS and CDR2 SASEGT. The length of the CDR3 is 14 residues. CDR3 sequence: CASRVAGGLDEQFF. The DNA for the CDR3 is TGTGCCAGCAGGGTAGCGGGAGGGCTCGATGAGCAGTTCTTC.

The chain employs TRBV6-1 and TRBJ2-1; unclear D gene. V shed 5 bases and J shed 6 bases, with 17 bases lying between them. The CDR3 extends over 15 amino acids. The germline gives CDR1 MNHNS, CDR2 SASEGT. This CDR3 is CASSRGQNIGNEQFF. CDR3 nucleotides: TGTGCCAGCAGTAGAGGCCAAAACATTGGCAATGAGCAGTTCTTC.

The J gene is TRBJ1-1, the V gene TRBV7-2; D unresolved. Germline CDR1 is SGHTA and CDR2 is FQGNSA. The V end was cut by 8 bases, the J end by 10 bases, with 11 bases between. CDR3 length equals 10 residues. The CDR3 nucleotides read TGTGCCAGCGGAGGACTATTAGCTTTCTTT. Translated, it gives CASGGLLAFF.

In its sample, this clonotype was seen a few times. The chain uses TRBV18 and TRBJ2-7; TRBD1 agrees at 9 bases. From germline, CDR1 is KGHSH and CDR2 LQKENI. This CDR3 spans 13 amino acids. J lost 6 bases, V lost 4 bases, and 4 bases had no gene match. CDR3 nucleotide sequence: TGTGCCAGCTCACGGGACAGGGAAACCGAGCAGTACTTC. It is translated as CASSRDRETEQYF.

This rearrangement joins TRBV18 to TRBJ2-3; D remains unclear. The CDR3 spans 15 residues. Germline V gene lookup returns CDR1 KGHSH and CDR2 LQKENI. V lost 3 bases, J lost 3 bases, and 13 bases lay in between. CDR3 sequence: CASSPLSAGTDTQYF. The CDR3 DNA reads TGTGCCAGCTCACCCCTAAGCGCTGGGACAGATACGCAGTATTTT.